The rows below give T cell receptor beta chains drawn from one sample of a study of CD8+CD57+ T cells in acquired aplastic anemia. TCRdb fed the reads into MiXCR, producing one record per CDR3 protein. The sample records around 140,000 distinct CDR3 sequences, roughly 40% being singletons. Sequenced: sorted CD4+, CD8+, or CD8+CD57+ T cells (not recorded which) from PBMCs. The receptors originated from a human donor in good health, serving as a control. The CDR3 runs from the conserved cysteine through the conserved F or W. A D gene is named only where the DNA matches it firmly. Some rows mark clone size as missing; the rest say once, few, many or name a class of expanded clone.

j_gene | v_gene | d_gene | abundance | len | CDR3nt | CDR3aa
TRBJ2-1 | TRBV7-2 | - | many | 17 | TGTGCCAGCAGCTTAGCGCTCTACAGCGGGCCTGGCAATGAGCAGTTCTTC | CASSLALYSGPGNEQFF
TRBJ1-2 | TRBV20-1 | - | many | 16 | TGCAGTGCTAGAGGCCCGGGGGTTACGGAGGGCTATGGCTACACCTTC | CSARGPGVTEGYGYTF
TRBJ2-3 | TRBV24-1 | TRBD1 | many | 17 | TGTGCCACCAGTGCCGAAGACAGGGGGCTTGGCACAGATACGCAGTATTTT | CATSAEDRGLGTDTQYF
TRBJ2-7 | TRBV6-5 | TRBD1 | many | 14 | TGTGCCAGCAGGCCAGGGGGCAGGTCCTACGAGCAGTACTTC | CASRPGGRSYEQYF
TRBJ2-7 | TRBV7-2 | - | - | 12 | TGTGCCAGCAGCTCATGGAAAGACGAGCAGTACTTC | CASSSWKDEQYF
TRBJ1-2 | TRBV5-1 | - | many | 12 | TGCGCCAGCAGCTTGCCGGGGAATGGCTACACCTTC | CASSLPGNGYTF
TRBJ1-3 | TRBV9 | TRBD1 | many | 16 | TGTGCCAGCAGCCACACTCCCGGGACAGAAGGAAACACCATATATTTT | CASSHTPGTEGNTIYF
TRBJ1-2 | TRBV14 | - | - | 13 | TGTGCCAGCAGCCAAGGAGGGTATTGGGGCTACACCTTC | CASSQGGYWGYTF
TRBJ1-6 | TRBV15 | TRBD1 | - | 14 | TGTGCCACCAGCAGGGACAGGGGTAATTCACCCCTCCACTTT | CATSRDRGNSPLHF
TRBJ2-2 | TRBV7-8 | TRBD2 | many | 17 | TGTGCCAGCAGCTTCGCTAGCGGGAGCTTTGATTCCGGGGAGCTGTTTTTT | CASSFASGSFDSGELFF
TRBJ2-3 | TRBV27 | - | - | 16 | TGTGCCAGCAGTTTTAGGGGACTTCCTAGCAGTGATACGCAGTATTTT | CASSFRGLPSSDTQYF
TRBJ2-1 | TRBV25-1 | - | - | 15 | TGTGCCAGCAGTGTAGACAGGTCTGGTGACAATGAGCAGTTCTTC | CASSVDRSGDNEQFF
TRBJ1-1 | TRBV12-3/TRBV12-4 | TRBD1 | - | 16 | TGTGCCAGCAGTATGGGACAGGGGATCAGAGACACTGAAGCTTTCTTT | CASSMGQGIRDTEAFF
TRBJ1-4 | TRBV9 | - | many | 13 | TGTGCCAGCAGCTCCGGGGGAGGGGAAAAACTGTTTTTT | CASSSGGGEKLFF
TRBJ1-6 | TRBV2 | - | few | 14 | TGTGCCAGCAGGGCCTCGACGGGTTCTTCACCCCTCCACTTT | CASRASTGSSPLHF
TRBJ2-7 | TRBV20-1 | - | many | 14 | TGCAGTGCTAGATCAAAGATCAGTTTCTACGAGCAGTACTTC | CSARSKISFYEQYF
TRBJ2-2 | TRBV7-2 | - | many | 15 | TGTGCCAGCAGCTACGACCCTCTGGGGACCGGGGAGCTGTTTTTT | CASSYDPLGTGELFF
TRBJ1-3 | TRBV7-2 | - | many | 14 | TGTGCCAGCAGCTTCACAGGGTCTGGAAACACCATATATTTT | CASSFTGSGNTIYF
TRBJ2-7 | TRBV25-1 | - | - | 13 | TGTGCCAGCAGCCGGAACTCGGTTAGCGAGCAGTACTTC | CASSRNSVSEQYF
TRBJ1-3 | TRBV20-1 | - | many | 15 | TGCAGTGCTAGAATACAGGGTGGTTTAGGAAACACCATATATTTT | CSARIQGGLGNTIYF
TRBJ1-2 | TRBV4-1 | TRBD1 | many | 17 | TGCGCCAGCAGCCCCAGGGACAGGGGGGGAACTTACTATGGCTACACCTTC | CASSPRDRGGTYYGYTF
TRBJ1-1 | TRBV3-1 | TRBD1 | many | 15 | TGTGCCAGCAGCCCGGACGACAGGGTGAACACTGAAGCTTTCTTT | CASSPDDRVNTEAFF
TRBJ2-3 | TRBV2 | TRBD2 | few | 14 | TGTGCCAGCAGGGCGGGGGAACCTCCGGATACGCAGTATTTT | CASRAGEPPDTQYF
TRBJ2-3 | TRBV15 | - | - | 17 | TGTGCCACCAGCAGAGTCGGGTCAGGTCGGGGCACAGATACGCAGTATTTT | CATSRVGSGRGTDTQYF
TRBJ2-2 | TRBV7-7 | - | many | 15 | TGTGCCAGCAGCCGTACGGACATGTCGGCCGGGGAGCTGTTTTTT | CASSRTDMSAGELFF
TRBJ2-7 | TRBV9 | TRBD2 | medium-sized | 13 | TGTGCCAGCAGCGTAGCAGCGGGATCCGAGCAGTACTTC | CASSVAAGSEQYF
TRBJ1-5 | TRBV20-1 | TRBD1 | many | 14 | TGCAGTGCTCATCATGGGACAGGGGGTCAGCCCCAGCATTTT | CSAHHGTGGQPQHF
TRBJ2-7 | TRBV2 | - | - | 14 | TGTGCCAGCAGACAACAGGTTGGGGGCTACGAGCAGTACTTC | CASRQQVGGYEQYF
TRBJ2-3 | TRBV15 | TRBD1 | few | 16 | TGTGCCACCAGCAGAGATCCGGGACAGGGGCAAGATACGCAGTATTTT | CATSRDPGQGQDTQYF
TRBJ2-3 | TRBV7-3 | TRBD1 | - | 16 | TGTGCCAGCAGCCAACAGGGGAGCGTTGGCACAGATACGCAGTATTTT | CASSQQGSVGTDTQYF
TRBJ1-2 | TRBV2 | TRBD1 | - | 15 | TGTGCCAGCAGCGCCCGGACAGGGGGCTTCTATGGCTACACCTTC | CASSARTGGFYGYTF
TRBJ2-1 | TRBV5-8 | TRBD2 | - | 14 | TGTGCCAGCAGCTTGGTAGCGGGGGGCCGGGGGATCTTCTTC | CASSLVAGGRGIFF
TRBJ2-4 | TRBV6-1 | TRBD1 | few | 15 | TGTGCCAGCAGCCTGACAGGGTTAGCCAAAAACATTCAGTACTTC | CASSLTGLAKNIQYF
TRBJ1-1 | TRBV29-1 | TRBD1 | many | 11 | TGCAGCGCCGGACGGACAGGTGAAGCTTTCTTT | CSAGRTGEAFF
TRBJ2-7 | TRBV30 | TRBD1 | few | 19 | TGTGCCTCATCATATATCCGGGACAGGGGGAGAAAAGGTTCCTACGAGCAGTACTTC | CASSYIRDRGRKGSYEQYF
TRBJ1-3 | TRBV19 | TRBD1 | many | 14 | TGTGCCAGCAGGGGGCCCCTCTCTGGAAACACCATATATTTT | CASRGPLSGNTIYF
TRBJ2-1 | TRBV29-1 | TRBD1 | many | 13 | TGCAGCGTACAGGGGTGGTTGAACAATGAGCAGTTCTTC | CSVQGWLNNEQFF
TRBJ2-3 | TRBV12-3/TRBV12-4 | TRBD2 | once | 19 | TGTGCCAGCACCACCGCCGGACTAGCGGGAGGGCCTGGCACAGATACGCAGTATTTT | CASTTAGLAGGPGTDTQYF
TRBJ1-3 | TRBV3-1 | - | - | 17 | TGTGCCAGCAGCCAAGTTCGGTCAGTCAGCTCTGGAAACACCATATATTTT | CASSQVRSVSSGNTIYF
TRBJ2-5 | TRBV2 | - | many | 11 | TGTGCCAGCAGTTCACAAGAGACCCAGTACTTC | CASSSQETQYF
TRBJ2-1 | TRBV7-8 | TRBD1 | many | 15 | TGTGCCAGCAGCCGTAGACAGGGGTCCTACAATGAGCAGTTCTTC | CASSRRQGSYNEQFF
TRBJ1-6 | TRBV9 | TRBD1 | - | 16 | TGTGCCAGCAGCTTGGAAGGGACAGGGGGTAATTCACCCCTCCACTTT | CASSLEGTGGNSPLHF
TRBJ1-3 | TRBV9 | - | many | 12 | TGTGCCAGCAGCGTGTCTGGAAACACCATATATTTT | CASSVSGNTIYF
TRBJ2-1 | TRBV30 | TRBD1 | few | 14 | TGTGCCTGGAATACTGGACAGGGGGCATTAGAGCAGTTCTTC | CAWNTGQGALEQFF
TRBJ1-5 | TRBV5-5 | TRBD1 | many | 17 | TGTGCCAGCAGCTTGGACCCTGGACAGGGGGGCAATCAGCCCCAGCATTTT | CASSLDPGQGGNQPQHF
TRBJ1-2 | TRBV5-5 | - | many | 14 | TGTGCCAGCAGCTTGCCCGGACGAGACTATGGCTACACCTTC | CASSLPGRDYGYTF
TRBJ1-5 | TRBV19 | TRBD1 | - | 13 | TGTGCCACCTCGACAGGGGACGATCAGCCCCAGCATTTT | CATSTGDDQPQHF
TRBJ2-1 | TRBV4-2 | - | few | 15 | TGTGCCAGCAGCCGAGAGGACATCGTGGGGTATGAGCAGTTCTTC | CASSREDIVGYEQFF
TRBJ1-5 | TRBV24-1 | - | many | 15 | TGTGCCACCAGTGATACCCTTGGGAGCAATCAGCCCCAGCATTTT | CATSDTLGSNQPQHF
TRBJ2-4 | TRBV9 | - | - | 14 | TGTGCCAGCTCCTTATACGGGCGCGGAGACATTCAGTACTTC | CASSLYGRGDIQYF